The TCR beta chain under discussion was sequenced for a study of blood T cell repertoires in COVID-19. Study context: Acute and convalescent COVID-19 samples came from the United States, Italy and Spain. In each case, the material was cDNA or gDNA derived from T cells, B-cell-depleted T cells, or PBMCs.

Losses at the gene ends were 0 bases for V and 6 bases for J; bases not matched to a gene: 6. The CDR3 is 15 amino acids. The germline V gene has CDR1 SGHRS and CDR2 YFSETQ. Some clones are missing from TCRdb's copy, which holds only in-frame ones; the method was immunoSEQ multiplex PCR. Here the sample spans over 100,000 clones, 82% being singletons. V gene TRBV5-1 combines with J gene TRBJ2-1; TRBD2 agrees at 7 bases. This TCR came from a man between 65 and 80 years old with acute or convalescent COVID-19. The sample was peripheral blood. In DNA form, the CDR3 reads TGCGCCAGCAGCTTGGTCGGACTAGTTAGCAATGAGCAGTTCTTC. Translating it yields CASSLVGLVSNEQFF.